This T cell receptor beta chain was recorded in a study of PD-1 blockade in classical Hodgkin lymphoma. Relapses following autologous stem cell transplantation were seen in all patients, with brentuximab vedotin exposure varying. TCRdb keeps only in-frame clones here, not all; method: immunoSEQ multiplex PCR. The repertoire consists of 6,000 or so clones, with 70% to 90% occurring once and the leading ten covering 45% to 50%. This CDR3 is built from 15 residues. Trimming cost V 8 bases and J 1 base, with 17 bases left between them. Germline values: CDR1 MNHNY, CDR2 SVGAGI (reference sequence). The receptor was derived from a human donor with classical Hodgkin lymphoma. Sequencing used peripheral blood mononuclear cells (PBMCs), obtained before the second cycle of nivolumab. This sequence joins TRBV6-6 and TRBJ1-1; no firm D call. The CDR3 spells CASRRREGGNTEAFF. The DNA of the CDR3 is TGTGCCAGCCGCCGCCGAGAGGGAGGGAACACTGAAGCTTTCTTT.